This T cell receptor beta chain was recorded in a study of vaccination effects on CD4 cells after COVID-19. TCRdb keeps only in-frame clones here, not all; method: immunoSEQ multiplex PCR. The sample has about 22,000 clones; approximately 72% are singletons. From germline, CDR1 is ENHRY and CDR2 SYGVKD. The length of the CDR3 is 15 residues. V trimming: 0 bases; J trimming: 9 bases; junction bases outside the gene matches: 8. Turning to this clone: No antigen is known for it.

Antigen-specific CD4+ T cells were expanded with viral peptide pools in the ViraFEST assay before sequencing. Once cultured for more than nine days, the cells underwent separation to obtain CD4+ T cells. None of the vaccinated had previously contracted SARS-CoV-2, and their nucleocapsid antibodies tested negative. The source of this sequence is a human donor who received a COVID-19 vaccine. Material: CD4+ T cells from PBMCs cultured with HCoV-NL63 spike peptides, obtained before COVID-19 vaccination. V is TRBV10-3 and J is TRBJ1-1, with TRBD1 matching 9 bases. DNA of the CDR3: TGTGCCATCAGTGAGTCAAGGACAGGGGTAGAAAAAGCTTTCTTT. Its protein product is CAISESRTGVEKAFF.